One and the same sample provided the 20 T cell receptor beta chains below, sequenced in a study of blood T cell repertoires in COVID-19. Produced via immunoSEQ multiplex PCR; TCRdb's table is partial and in-frame only. The data hold some 300,000 clones, with about 89% observed a single time. The specimen sequenced was PBMCs or T cells enriched from blood (not recorded which). The receptors come from a woman aged 40 to 55 who had recovered from COVID-19.

The chain employs TRBV6-2 or TRBV6-3 and TRBJ1-1; D perhaps matches TRBD1 (6 bases). Germline V gene lookup returns CDR1 MNHEY and CDR2 SVGEGT. This CDR3 contains 14 residues. V was clipped by 5 bases and J by 5 bases, with 15 bases between them. Here the CDR3 reads CASSHTRGGTEAFF. CDR3 in DNA: TGTGCCAGCAGTCATACCAGGGGCGGGACTGAAGCTTTCTTT.

The chain carries TRBV5-1 and TRBJ2-3; D call uncertain. The CDR3 sequence is 15 residues long. V dropped 5 bases and J dropped 0 bases, with 13 bases sitting between them. The V gene's germline CDR1 is SGHRS and CDR2 YFSETQ. This CDR3 is CASRPTTSSTDTQYF. The CDR3 DNA sequence: TGCGCCAGCAGGCCAACTACGTCTAGCACAGATACGCAGTATTTT.

The chain has TRBV11-1 and TRBJ2-3, with D possibly being TRBD1 (6 bases). Between the trimmed V and J ends, which lost 3 bases and 4 bases, there was a span of 11 bases. CDR1 is SGHAT, CDR2 FQDESV, per germline (reference sequence). The CDR3 sequence is 14 residues long. Written as DNA, the CDR3 is TGTGCCAGCAGCTTGGGGGCGGAGGCAGATACGCAGTATTTT. Its translation is CASSLGAEADTQYF.

The rearrangement links TRBV7-8 to TRBJ1-2; the match to TRBD1 covers 8 bases. Germline CDR1 and CDR2: SGHVS and FQNEAQ. Trimming took 1 base from V and 6 from J; bases not matched to a gene: 7. There are 15 residues in the CDR3. CDR3 in DNA: TGTGCCAGCAGCTTAGTGGCAGGGGGCGGCGATGGCTACACCTTC. As protein: CASSLVAGGGDGYTF.

V and J are TRBV7-3 and TRBJ1-1; 8 nucleotides agree with TRBD1. This CDR3 contains 15 residues. Germline CDR1 SGHTA, CDR2 FQGTGA. The J segment lost 3 bases and the V segment lost 5 bases, leaving 8 bases of the junction unmatched. CDR3 residues: CASSPHSTGDTEAFF. Written as DNA, the CDR3 is TGTGCCAGCAGCCCCCACTCGACAGGGGACACTGAAGCTTTCTTT.

This rearrangement joins TRBV7-2 to TRBJ2-7; D might be TRBD1 (7 bases). The CDR3 is 16 amino acids. Trimming pared 6 bases from V and 2 bases from J, leaving 20 bases between. Germline loops: CDR1 SGHTA, CDR2 FQGNSA. The CDR3 DNA sequence: TGTGCCAGCAGTACCGGGGGACAGCGGAGCGCCTACGAGCAGTACTTC. Protein product: CASSTGGQRSAYEQYF.

This clone occurred once. This chain connects TRBV7-2 to TRBJ2-7; D is perhaps TRBD1 (6 bases). This CDR3 comprises 16 residues. Trimming pared 1 base from V and 5 bases from J, leaving 18 bases between. Germline values: CDR1 SGHTA, CDR2 FQGNSA. CDR3 sequence reads: CASSLEFWGRGNEQYF. In DNA form, the CDR3 reads TGTGCCAGCAGCTTAGAATTTTGGGGCAGGGGAAACGAGCAGTACTTC.

The rearrangement links TRBV2 to TRBJ2-4; weak D call: TRBD1 (5 bases). CDR1 and CDR2 (germline): SNHLY, FYNNEI. The germline V and J ends were trimmed by 7 bases and 8 bases, with 18 bases remaining between them. This CDR3 contains 14 residues. The CDR3 DNA is TGTGCCAGCAATCAGGACACCTACGGAGACATTCAGTACTTC. Its translation: CASNQDTYGDIQYF.

A few counts support this clone. V gene TRBV5-1 combines with J gene TRBJ1-2, with TRBD1 identical over 7 bases. The CDR3 totals 15 residues. After removal of 1 base from V and 3 bases from J, the junction contained 6 bases not matched to a gene. Germline V gene lookup returns CDR1 SGHRS and CDR2 YFSETQ. The chain's CDR3 is CASSLKGGEDYGYTF. The CDR3, as DNA: TGCGCCAGCAGCTTGAAAGGGGGCGAGGACTATGGCTACACCTTC.

CDR3 region: CASSITSGKETQYF. Here the CDR3 DNA reads TGTGCCAGCAGTATAACTAGCGGGAAAGAGACCCAGTACTTC. This chain connects TRBV6-2 or TRBV6-3 to TRBJ2-5; TRBD2 aligns across 10 bases. This CDR3 is 14 amino acids long. Germline trimming cut 5 bases from V and 3 bases from J; bases unmatched to any gene: 3. CDR1 MNHEY and CDR2 SVGEGT come from the germline V gene.

The chain recombines TRBV11-2 with TRBJ1-6, with D perhaps TRBD1 (5 bases). In germline, CDR1 is SGHAT, CDR2 FQNNGV. This CDR3 region has 17 residues. Trimming stripped 6 bases from V and 10 bases from J, with 25 bases between. CDR3 sequence: CASSLVGKKGLHSPLHF. Written as DNA, the CDR3 is TGTGCCAGCAGTCTAGTGGGGAAGAAGGGGTTGCACTCACCCCTCCACTTT.

The chain recombines TRBV2 with TRBJ2-1; 12 nucleotides align to TRBD2. CDR3 length: 14 residues. Germline V gives CDR1 SNHLY, CDR2 FYNNEI. V dropped 6 bases and J dropped 5; count of bases not matched to a gene: 2. The CDR3 coding sequence is TGTGCCAGCAGCTGGACTAGCGGGGACAATGAGCAGTTCTTC. Translation gives CASSWTSGDNEQFF. The full variable domain, its missing parts supplied by reference TRBV2 and TRBJ2-1, is EPEVTQTPSHQVTQMGQEVILRCVPISNHLYFYWYRQILGQKVEFLVSFYNNEISEKSEIFDDQFSVERPDGSNFTLKIRSTKLEDSAMYFCASSWTSGDNEQFFGPGTRLTVL.

This clone turned up a few times. The chain is built from TRBV30 and TRBJ2-5; TRBD1 aligns across 7 bases. The ends lost 2 bases at V and 2 bases at J; junction bases unmatched: 2. The CDR3 runs to 13 residues. Germline CDR1 is GTSNPN and CDR2 is SVGIG (reference sequence). CDR3 protein: CAWSRTGQETQYF. In nucleotides, the CDR3 is TGTGCCTGGAGTCGGACAGGACAAGAGACCCAGTACTTC.

V gene TRBV6-5 combines with J gene TRBJ1-2; D gene uncertain. CDR3 length: 11 amino acids. Trimming cost V 4 bases and J 5 bases, with 5 bases left between them. Germline V CDR1 and CDR2: MNHEY, SVGAGI. The CDR3 DNA follows: TGTGCCAGCAGTTCCGGGTATGGCTACACCTTC. Translating gives CASSSGYGYTF.

This sequence joins TRBV19 and TRBJ2-1, with a tentative D call TRBD2 (6 bases). Trimming pared 10 bases from V and 6 bases from J, leaving 19 bases between. From germline, CDR1 is LNHDA and CDR2 SQIVND (reference sequence). There are 14 residues in the CDR3. The CDR3 region has the DNA TGTGCCACTAGGAGTACGGGGGAGCGCAATGAGCAGTTCTTC. This encodes CATRSTGERNEQFF.

The chain is built from TRBV19 and TRBJ1-1; 7 bases fit TRBD1. The CDR3 consists of 14 residues. Per the germline V gene, CDR1 is LNHDA and CDR2 is SQIVND (reference sequence). Trimming took 4 bases from V and 1 from J; bases not matched to a gene: 3. CDR3 DNA sequence: TGTGCCAGTAGTACACACAGGGGGAACACTGAAGCTTTCTTT. Translating gives CASSTHRGNTEAFF.

J is TRBJ1-5 and V is TRBV6-1, with D unresolved. The CDR3 is 18 residues long. The V end lost 0 bases, the J end lost 2 bases, and 17 bases lay between the germline ends. Looked up from germline, CDR1 is MNHNS and CDR2 is SASEGT. CDR3 bases: TGTGCCAGCAGTGAAGCGGGTAGAGGGTCGGTTGGCAATCAGCCCCAGCATTTT. Translating it yields CASSEAGRGSVGNQPQHF.

The chain is built from TRBV2 and TRBJ2-7; TRBD2 might be the D (5 bases). V gave up 1 base and J gave up 7 bases, with 14 bases separating them. This CDR3 is 14 amino acids long. Per germline, CDR1 SNHLY and CDR2 FYNNEI. The CDR3 nucleotides read TGTGCCAGCAGTGAAGGTCTAGCCGTATGGGAGCAGTACTTC. As protein: CASSEGLAVWEQYF.

The V and J genes are TRBV30 and TRBJ2-2; maybe TRBD2 (5 bases). V lost 4 bases and J 5 bases, leaving 11 bases between the germline ends. There are 13 residues in the CDR3. The germline V gene has CDR1 GTSNPN and CDR2 SVGIG (reference sequence). The CDR3 sequence is CAWTGSPTGELFF. CDR3 bases: TGTGCCTGGACGGGATCCCCAACCGGGGAGCTGTTTTTT.

The rearrangement links TRBV30 to TRBJ1-6, with a weak D call TRBD1 (5 bases). Germline CDR1 and CDR2: GTSNPN and SVGIG (reference sequence). This CDR3 has 13 amino acids. The V gene lost 4 bases and the J gene lost 14 bases, with 18 bases spanning the gap. As DNA, the CDR3 is TGTGCCTGGACCGCGGGGCCCGGGGGATCCCTCCACTTT. Translation gives CAWTAGPGGSLHF.